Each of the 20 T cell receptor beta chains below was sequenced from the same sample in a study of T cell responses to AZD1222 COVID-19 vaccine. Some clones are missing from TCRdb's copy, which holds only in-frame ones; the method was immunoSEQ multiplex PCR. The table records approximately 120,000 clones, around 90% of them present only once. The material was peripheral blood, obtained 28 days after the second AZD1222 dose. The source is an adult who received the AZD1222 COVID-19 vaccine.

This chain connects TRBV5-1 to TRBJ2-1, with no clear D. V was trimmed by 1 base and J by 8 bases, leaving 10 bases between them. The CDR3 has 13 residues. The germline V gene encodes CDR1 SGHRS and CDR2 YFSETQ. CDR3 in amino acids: CASSLLAVDEQFF. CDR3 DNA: TGCGCCAGCAGCTTGTTAGCTGTGGATGAGCAGTTCTTC. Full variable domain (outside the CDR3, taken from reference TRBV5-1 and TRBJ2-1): KAGVTQTPRYLIKTRGQQVTLSCSPISGHRSVSWYQQTPGQGLQFLFEYFSETQRNKGNFPGRFSGRQFSNSRSEMNVSTLELGDSALYLCASSLLAVDEQFFGPGTRLTVL.

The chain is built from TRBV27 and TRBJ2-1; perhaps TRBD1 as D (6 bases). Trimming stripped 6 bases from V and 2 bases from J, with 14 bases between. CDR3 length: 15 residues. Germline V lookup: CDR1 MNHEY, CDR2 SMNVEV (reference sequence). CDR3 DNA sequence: TGTGCCAGCAGCCCACAGGGATCGCCCTACAATGAGCAGTTCTTC. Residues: CASSPQGSPYNEQFF.

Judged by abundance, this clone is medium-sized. The CDR3 loop reads CASSETWGPLQETQYF. DNA of the CDR3: TGTGCCAGCAGTGAAACCTGGGGACCTCTCCAAGAGACCCAGTACTTC. V and J are TRBV2 and TRBJ2-5; D assignment may be TRBD1 or TRBD2 (5 bases each). The CDR3 sequence is 16 residues long. Per germline, CDR1 SNHLY and CDR2 FYNNEI. Between the trimmed V and J ends, which lost 2 bases and 1 base, there was a span of 14 bases.

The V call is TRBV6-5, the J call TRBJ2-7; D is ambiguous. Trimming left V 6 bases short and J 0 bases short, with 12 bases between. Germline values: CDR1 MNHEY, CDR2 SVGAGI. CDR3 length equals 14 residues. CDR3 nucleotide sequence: TGTGCCAGCAGGATGGAAGTAAGCTCCTACGAGCAGTACTTC. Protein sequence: CASRMEVSSYEQYF.

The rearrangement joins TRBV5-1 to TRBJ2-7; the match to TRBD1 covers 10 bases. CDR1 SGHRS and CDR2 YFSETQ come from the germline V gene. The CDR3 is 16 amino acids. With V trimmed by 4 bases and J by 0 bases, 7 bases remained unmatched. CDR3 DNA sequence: TGCGCCAGCAGCCTGGAAGGGACAGGGGCCTCCTACGAGCAGTACTTC. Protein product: CASSLEGTGASYEQYF.

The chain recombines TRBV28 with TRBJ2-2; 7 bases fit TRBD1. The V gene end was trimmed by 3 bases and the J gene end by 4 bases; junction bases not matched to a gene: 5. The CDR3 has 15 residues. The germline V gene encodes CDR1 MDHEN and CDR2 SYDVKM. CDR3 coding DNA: TGTGCCAGCAGTTTTGACAGGGTGGGCACCGGGGAGCTGTTTTTT. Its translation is CASSFDRVGTGELFF.

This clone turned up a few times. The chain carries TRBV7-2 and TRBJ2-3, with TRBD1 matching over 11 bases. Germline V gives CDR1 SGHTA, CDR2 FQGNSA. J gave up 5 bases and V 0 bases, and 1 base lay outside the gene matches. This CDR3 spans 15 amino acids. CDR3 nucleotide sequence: TGTGCCAGCAGCTTAGCGGGACAGGGGGGAGATACGCAGTATTTT. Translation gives CASSLAGQGGDTQYF.

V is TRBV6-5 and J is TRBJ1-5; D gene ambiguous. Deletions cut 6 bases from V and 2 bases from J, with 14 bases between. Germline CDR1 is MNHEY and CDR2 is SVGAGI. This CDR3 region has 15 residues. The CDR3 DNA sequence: TGTGCCAGCAGGGAGGCCGGGTGGGGCAATCAGCCCCAGCATTTT. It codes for CASREAGWGNQPQHF.

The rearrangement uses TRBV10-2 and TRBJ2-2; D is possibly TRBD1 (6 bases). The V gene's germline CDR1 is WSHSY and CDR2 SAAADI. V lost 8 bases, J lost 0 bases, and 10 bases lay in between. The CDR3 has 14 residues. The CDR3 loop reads CASLGQPNTGELFF. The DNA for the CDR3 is TGCGCCAGCCTCGGACAGCCGAACACCGGGGAGCTGTTTTTT.

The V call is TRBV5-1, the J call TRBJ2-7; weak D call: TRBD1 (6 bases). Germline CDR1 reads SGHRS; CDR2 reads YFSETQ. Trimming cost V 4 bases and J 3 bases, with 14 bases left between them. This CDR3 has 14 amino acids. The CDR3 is CASSPLDSNYEQYF. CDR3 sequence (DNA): TGCGCCAGCAGCCCGCTGGACAGCAACTACGAGCAGTACTTC.

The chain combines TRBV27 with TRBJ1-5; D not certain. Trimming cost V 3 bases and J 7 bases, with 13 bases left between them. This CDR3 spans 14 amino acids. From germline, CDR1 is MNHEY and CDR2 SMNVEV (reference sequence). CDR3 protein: CASSFGGPPQPQHF. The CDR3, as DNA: TGTGCCAGCAGTTTTGGCGGGCCCCCACAGCCCCAGCATTTT.

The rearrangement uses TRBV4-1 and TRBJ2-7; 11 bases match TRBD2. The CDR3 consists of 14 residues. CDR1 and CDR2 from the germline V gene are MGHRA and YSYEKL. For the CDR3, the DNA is TGCCCCCGCAGCCGAGGGGGACTAGCGGACGAGCAGTACTTC. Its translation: CPRSRGGLADEQYF.

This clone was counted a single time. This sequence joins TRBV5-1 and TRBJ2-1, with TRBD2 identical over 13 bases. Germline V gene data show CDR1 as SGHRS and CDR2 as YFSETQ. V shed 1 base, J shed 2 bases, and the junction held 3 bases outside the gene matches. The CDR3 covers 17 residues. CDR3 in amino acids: CASSLRLAGGPYNEQFF. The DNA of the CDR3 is TGCGCCAGCAGCTTGAGACTAGCGGGAGGACCCTACAATGAGCAGTTCTTC.

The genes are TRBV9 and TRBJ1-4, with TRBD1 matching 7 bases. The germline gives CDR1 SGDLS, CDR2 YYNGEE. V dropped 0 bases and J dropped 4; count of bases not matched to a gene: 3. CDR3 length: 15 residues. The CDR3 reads CASSVGTGGNEKLFF. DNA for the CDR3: TGTGCCAGCAGCGTAGGGACAGGAGGTAATGAAAAACTGTTTTTT.

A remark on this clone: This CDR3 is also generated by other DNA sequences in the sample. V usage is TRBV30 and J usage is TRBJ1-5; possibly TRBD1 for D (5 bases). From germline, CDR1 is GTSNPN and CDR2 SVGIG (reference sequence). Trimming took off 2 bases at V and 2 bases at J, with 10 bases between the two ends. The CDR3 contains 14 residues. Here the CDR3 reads CAWSRRVGNQPQHF. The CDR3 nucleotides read TGTGCCTGGAGTCGCAGGGTAGGCAATCAGCCCCAGCATTTT.

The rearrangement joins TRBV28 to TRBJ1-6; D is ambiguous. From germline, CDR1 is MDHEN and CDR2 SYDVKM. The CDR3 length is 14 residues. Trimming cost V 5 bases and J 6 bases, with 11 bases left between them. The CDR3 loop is CASSTTRTNSPLHF. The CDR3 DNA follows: TGTGCCAGCAGTACCACACGGACTAATTCACCCCTCCACTTT.

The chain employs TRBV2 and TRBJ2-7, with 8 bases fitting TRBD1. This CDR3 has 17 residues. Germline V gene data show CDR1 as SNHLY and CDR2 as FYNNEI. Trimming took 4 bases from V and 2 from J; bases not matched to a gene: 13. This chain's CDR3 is CASSVSGQAAGAYEQYF. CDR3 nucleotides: TGTGCCAGCAGTGTATCGGGACAGGCCGCTGGGGCCTACGAGCAGTACTTC.

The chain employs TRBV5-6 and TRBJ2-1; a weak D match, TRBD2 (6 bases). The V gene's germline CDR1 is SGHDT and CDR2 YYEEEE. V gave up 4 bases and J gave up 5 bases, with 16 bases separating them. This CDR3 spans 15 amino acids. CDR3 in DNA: TGTGCCAGCAGCCCCATCGCGGGGCCTAACAATGAGCAGTTCTTC. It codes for CASSPIAGPNNEQFF.

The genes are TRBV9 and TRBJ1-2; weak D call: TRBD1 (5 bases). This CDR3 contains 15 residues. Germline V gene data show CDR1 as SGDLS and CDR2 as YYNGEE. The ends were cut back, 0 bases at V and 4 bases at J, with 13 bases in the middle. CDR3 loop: CASSVDPAGTYGYTF. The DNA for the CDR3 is TGTGCCAGCAGCGTAGATCCAGCCGGGACCTATGGCTACACCTTC.

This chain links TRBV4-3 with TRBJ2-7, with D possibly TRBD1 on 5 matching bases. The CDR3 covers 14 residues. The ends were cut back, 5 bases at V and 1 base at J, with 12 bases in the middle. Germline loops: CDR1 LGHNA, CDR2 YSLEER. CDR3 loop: CASSLTDLSYEQYF. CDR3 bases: TGCGCCAGCAGCTTGACAGACCTTTCCTACGAGCAGTACTTC.